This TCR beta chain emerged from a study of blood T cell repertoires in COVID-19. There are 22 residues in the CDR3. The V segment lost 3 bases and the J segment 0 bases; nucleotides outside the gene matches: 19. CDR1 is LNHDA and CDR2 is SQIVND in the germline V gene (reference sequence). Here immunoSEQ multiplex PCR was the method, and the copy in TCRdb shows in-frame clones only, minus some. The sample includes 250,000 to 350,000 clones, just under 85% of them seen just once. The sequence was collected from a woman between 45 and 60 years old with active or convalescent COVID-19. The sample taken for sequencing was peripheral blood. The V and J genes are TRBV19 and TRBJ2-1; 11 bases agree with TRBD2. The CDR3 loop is CASSISVLAGVRSSSSYNEQFF. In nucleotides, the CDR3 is TGTGCCAGTAGTATTTCGGTACTAGCGGGAGTTAGAAGTTCTAGCTCCTACAATGAGCAGTTCTTC.